Below, 8 T cell receptor beta chains from the same sample are listed, as sequenced in a study of control samples from healthy donors and cancer patients. Profiling relied on immunoSEQ multiplex PCR, and the TCRdb table lists in-frame clones only, not all of them. The repertoire holds tens of thousands of clones, with less than 95% as singletons. What was sequenced was blood. The receptors were gathered from a man aged 25 to 45 in good health.

The chain is built from TRBV7-9 and TRBJ2-4, with 7 bases lining up with TRBD1. Losses at the gene ends were 4 bases for V and 9 bases for J; bases not matched to a gene: 3. Germline CDR1 reads SEHNR; CDR2 reads FQNEAQ (reference sequence). The CDR3 contains 12 residues. CDR3 sequence reads: CASSSSGGIQYF. CDR3 DNA: TGTGCCAGCAGCTCCTCAGGGGGCATTCAGTACTTC.

The J gene is TRBJ2-2, the V gene TRBV5-6; D gene ambiguous. Trimming took 3 bases from V and 6 from J, leaving 12 bases between them. There are 14 residues in the CDR3. Per the germline V gene, CDR1 is SGHDT and CDR2 is YYEEEE. The CDR3 loop reads CASSSLGFAGELFF. CDR3 bases: TGTGCCAGCAGCTCTCTAGGATTTGCCGGGGAGCTGTTTTTT.

The chain is built from TRBV30 and TRBJ1-6; 9 nucleotides align to TRBD1. Trimming removed 4 bases from V and 7 bases from J; junction bases left unmatched: 2. Germline V gene data show CDR1 as GTSNPN and CDR2 as SVGIG (reference sequence). This CDR3 spans 13 amino acids. Here the CDR3 reads CAWTGQGNSPLHF. CDR3 DNA sequence: TGTGCCTGGACTGGACAGGGGAATTCACCCCTCCACTTT.

This CDR3 is CASSLAGSTYEQYF. CDR3 nucleotides: TGCGCCAGCAGCTTGGCCGGATCGACCTACGAGCAGTACTTC. This chain joins TRBV5-1 and TRBJ2-7; D not resolved. This CDR3 has 14 amino acids. The V gene lost 0 bases and the J gene lost 2 bases, with 9 bases spanning the gap. Per the germline V gene, CDR1 is SGHRS and CDR2 is YFSETQ.

J is TRBJ2-7 and V is TRBV7-9; D gene unclear. This CDR3 contains 12 residues. Germline V gene lookup returns CDR1 SEHNR and CDR2 FQNEAQ (reference sequence). V was clipped by 3 bases and J by 3 bases, with 6 bases between them. This CDR3 is CASSFDLYEQYF. The CDR3 region has the DNA TGTGCCAGCAGCTTCGACCTCTACGAGCAGTACTTC.

J is TRBJ1-3 and V is TRBV2, with D possibly being TRBD1 (6 bases). V was pared by 4 bases and J by 2 bases, with 9 bases between. Germline values: CDR1 SNHLY, CDR2 FYNNEI. This CDR3 comprises 14 residues. DNA for the CDR3: TGTGCCAGCAGTGGCTACAGGGCTGGAAACACCATATATTTT. Translating gives CASSGYRAGNTIYF.

The chain employs TRBV15 and TRBJ2-5; D is perhaps TRBD1 or TRBD2 (5 bases each). The ends were cut back, 0 bases at V and 9 bases at J, with 20 bases in the middle. The CDR3 extends over 16 amino acids. CDR1 LNHNV and CDR2 YYDKDF come from the germline V gene (reference sequence). CDR3 DNA sequence: TGTGCCACCAGCAGAGATGGGACCGGCAGGGTGGAGGCCCAGTACTTC. This translates into CATSRDGTGRVEAQYF.

This chain joins TRBV5-3 and TRBJ1-1; unclear D gene. TRBV5-3 is an open reading frame, and its role is uncertain. V lost 4 bases to trimming and J lost 0 bases, with 13 bases between them. CDR3 size: 15 residues. In DNA, the CDR3 is TGTGCCAGAAGCGGGCACCGGACGGTGAACACTGAAGCTTTCTTT. As protein: CARSGHRTVNTEAFF.